Below, one T cell receptor beta chain is given with its context. What antigen it recognizes has not been identified. No base quality information exists; no much larger clone differs at one position. The data stem from a study of blood T cell repertoires in COVID-19 (dated by TCRdb to 2019 to 2021). Study-wide context: Samples from collaborators originated in the United States, Italy and Spain and spanned both the acute and convalescent phases of COVID-19. The prospective study material was composed of cDNA or gDNA derived from T cells, B-cell-depleted T cells, or PBMCs. Subjects who had been exposed to COVID-19, were actively infected with it, or had recovered from it provided the deeply sampled blood TCRbeta repertoires that made up the dataset. The repertoires were made available in a free public database intended to serve as a resource for research on the immune response to SARS-CoV-2. Samples came from the ongoing ImmuneRACE study (first 160 participants) plus 1,254 subjects from 6 global collaborators. Sample metadata almost always included a de-identified subject ID, COVID-19 status, age in years and sex. HLA class I and class II types, where available, came from metadata supplied by the sample provider rather than from assay-based typing.

CDR1 MDHEN and CDR2 SYDVKM were looked up in the germline V gene. Trimming costs V 1 base and J 8 bases, and their ends lie 14 bases apart. From its cysteine to its phenylalanine, the CDR3 spans 14 amino acids. CDR3 DNA is the only sequence kept; it has 42 bases, read in frame from the first base. General findings and caveats noted by the study authors: Clinical and demographic metadata were provided uncurated, with the amount varying by source and participant.

The immunoSEQ Assay, a bias-controlled multiplex PCR, was used to amplify TCRbeta CDR3 regions from genomic DNA. From the authors' description of their analysis: The number of nucleated cells in each sample was estimated by amplification of reference gene primers within the assay. To quantify the absolute abundance of each unique TCRbeta CDR3 rearrangement, sequence reads were collapsed and filtered. For each sample, productive Simpson clonality was calculated as the square root of Simpson's diversity index over productive rearrangements. TCRdb carries this immuneACCESS record with in-frame sequences only. Its versions omit some clonotypes, under half of them owing to an unresolved V gene in the studies checked, with the rest unexplained. V, J and clone size reflect that table, while D and trimming were determined from the DNA. This sample gives fewer than 250,000 clones in total; more than 70% of them show up just once. The ten largest clones represent about 8.1% of the sample.

Each collaborating institution followed its own protocols to collect whole blood in K2EDTA tubes. For TCRbeta analysis, collaborators shipped samples as frozen whole blood, isolated PBMCs, or DNA extracted from either of those sample types. The sample taken for sequencing was peripheral blood. The chain employs TRBV28 and TRBJ1-2; the D segment could be TRBD1, given 5 matching bases. The TCR comes from a woman aged 45-65 years with acute or convalescent COVID-19. The CDR3 protein is CASSLSSGLGGYTF. The DNA sequence is TGTGCCAGCAGTTTATCCTCAGGGCTCGGCGGCTACACCTTC.